This T cell receptor beta chain was sequenced in a study of blood T cell repertoires in COVID-19. This clone has just one count. Per germline, CDR1 SGHVS and CDR2 FQNEAQ. V was clipped by 1 base and J by 0 bases; unmatched bases: 2. The CDR3 runs to 16 residues. Sequenced by immunoSEQ multiplex PCR; TCRdb stores in-frame clones only, minus some. This table holds under 300,000 clones, 80% to 85% found once. The source material was peripheral blood. This receptor was identified in a woman aged 55-70 years with active or convalescent COVID-19. The rearrangement links TRBV7-8 to TRBJ2-2, with 7 positions matching TRBD2. CDR3 in DNA: TGTGCCAGCAGCTTAGGGGGGAGGGCGAACACCGGGGAGCTGTTTTTT. Encoded protein: CASSLGGRANTGELFF.